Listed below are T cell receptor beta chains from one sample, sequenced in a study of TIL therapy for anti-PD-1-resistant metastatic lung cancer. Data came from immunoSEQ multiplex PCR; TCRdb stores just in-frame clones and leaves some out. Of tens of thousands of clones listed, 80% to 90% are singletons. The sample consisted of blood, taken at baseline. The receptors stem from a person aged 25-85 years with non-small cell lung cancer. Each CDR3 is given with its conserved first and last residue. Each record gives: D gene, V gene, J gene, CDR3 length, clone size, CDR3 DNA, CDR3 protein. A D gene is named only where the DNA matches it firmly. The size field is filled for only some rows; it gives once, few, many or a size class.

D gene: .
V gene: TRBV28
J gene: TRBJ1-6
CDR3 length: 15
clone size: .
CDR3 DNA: TGTGCCAGCACCCGAGGAGGGGCCGTTAATTCACCCCTCCACTTT
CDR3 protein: CASTRGGAVNSPLHF

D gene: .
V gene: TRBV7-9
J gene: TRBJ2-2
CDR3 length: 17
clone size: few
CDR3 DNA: TGTGCCAGCAGCTTATTGTGGGGGCCGGAGGGCACCGGGGAGCTGTTTTTT
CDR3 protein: CASSLLWGPEGTGELFF

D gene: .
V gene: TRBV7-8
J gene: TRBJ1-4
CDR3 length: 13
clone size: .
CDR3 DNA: TGTGCCAGCAGCTTAGCGGGGACGCGGAAACTGTTTTTT
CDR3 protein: CASSLAGTRKLFF

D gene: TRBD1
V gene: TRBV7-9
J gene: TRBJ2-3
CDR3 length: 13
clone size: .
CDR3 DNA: TGTGCCAGCAGACCCGGGACAGCAGATACGCAGTATTTT
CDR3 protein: CASRPGTADTQYF

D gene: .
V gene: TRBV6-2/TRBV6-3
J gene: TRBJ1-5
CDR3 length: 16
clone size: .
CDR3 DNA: TGTGCCAGCAGTTACTCTGGGGACCGCCTTTTTTTGCCCCAGCATTTT
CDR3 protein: CASSYSGDRLFLPQHF

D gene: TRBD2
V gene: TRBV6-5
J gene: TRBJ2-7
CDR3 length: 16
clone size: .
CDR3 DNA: TGTGCCAGCAGTTACTCGGGGCTAGCGGGAGCGGGGGAGCAGTACTTC
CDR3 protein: CASSYSGLAGAGEQYF

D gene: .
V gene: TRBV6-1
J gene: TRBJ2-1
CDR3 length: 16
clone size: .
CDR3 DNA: TGTGCCAGCAGTGACCTAGGAAGAGACCTTAACAATGAGCAGTTCTTC
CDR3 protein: CASSDLGRDLNNEQFF

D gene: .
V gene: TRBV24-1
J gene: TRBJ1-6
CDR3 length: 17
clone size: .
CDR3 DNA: TGTGCCACCAGTGCCTTTCATGGGTCTGTGATGGATTCACCCCTCCACTTT
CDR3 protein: CATSAFHGSVMDSPLHF

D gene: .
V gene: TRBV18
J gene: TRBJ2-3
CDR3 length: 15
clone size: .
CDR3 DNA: TGTGCCAGCTCACCAGAGGGTGCCTACACAGATACGCAGTATTTT
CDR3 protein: CASSPEGAYTDTQYF

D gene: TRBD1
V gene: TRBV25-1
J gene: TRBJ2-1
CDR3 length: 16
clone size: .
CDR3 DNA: TGTGCCAGTGGCCCTTCCGGGACAGGGGGTGGCAATGAGCAGTTCTTC
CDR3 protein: CASGPSGTGGGNEQFF

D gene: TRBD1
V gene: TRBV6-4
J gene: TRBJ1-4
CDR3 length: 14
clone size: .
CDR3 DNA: TGTGCCAGCAGGACTGTAGGGGGCATGGAAAAACTGTTTTTT
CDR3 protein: CASRTVGGMEKLFF

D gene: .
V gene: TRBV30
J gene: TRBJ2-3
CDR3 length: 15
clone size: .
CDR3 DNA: TGTGCCTGGAGCCTCCGTGGGGGGGCTGCAGATACGCAGTATTTT
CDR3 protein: CAWSLRGGAADTQYF

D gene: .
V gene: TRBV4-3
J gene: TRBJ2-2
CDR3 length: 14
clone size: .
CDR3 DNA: TGCGCCAGCAGCCAAGATCCGGCCACCGGGGAGCTGTTTTTT
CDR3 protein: CASSQDPATGELFF

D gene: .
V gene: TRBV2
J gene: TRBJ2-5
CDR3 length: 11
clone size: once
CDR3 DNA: TGTGCCAGCACGATCACCTCGGACCAGTACTTC
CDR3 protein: CASTITSDQYF

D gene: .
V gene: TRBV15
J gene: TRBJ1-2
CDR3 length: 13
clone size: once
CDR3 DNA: TGTGCCACCAGCCGGCAACCGGTATATGGCTACACCTTC
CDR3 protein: CATSRQPVYGYTF

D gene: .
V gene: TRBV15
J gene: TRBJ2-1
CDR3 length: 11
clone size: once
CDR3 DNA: TGTGCCACCAGCAGAGAACAAGGACAGTTCTTC
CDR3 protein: CATSREQGQFF

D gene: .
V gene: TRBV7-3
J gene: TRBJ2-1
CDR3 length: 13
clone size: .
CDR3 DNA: TGTGCCAGCAGCTTAGGGGGAGCGAGTGAGCAGTTCTTC
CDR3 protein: CASSLGGASEQFF

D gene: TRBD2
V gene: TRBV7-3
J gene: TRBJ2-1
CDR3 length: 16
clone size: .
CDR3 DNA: TGTGCCAGCAGCTTAACTGTAGCGGGGACCTACAATGAGCAGTTCTTC
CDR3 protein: CASSLTVAGTYNEQFF

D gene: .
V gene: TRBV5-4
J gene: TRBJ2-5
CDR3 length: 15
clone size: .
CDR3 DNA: TGTGCCAGCAGCTTGGTAGGCGGAGGTCAAGAGACCCAGTACTTC
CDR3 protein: CASSLVGGGQETQYF

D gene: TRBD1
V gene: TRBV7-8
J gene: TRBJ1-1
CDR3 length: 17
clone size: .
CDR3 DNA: TGTGCCAGCAGCCCTTTTAGGGACAGCCCTTTGAACACTGAAGCTTTCTTT
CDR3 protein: CASSPFRDSPLNTEAFF

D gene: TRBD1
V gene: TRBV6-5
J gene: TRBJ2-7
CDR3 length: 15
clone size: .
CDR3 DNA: TGTGCCAGCAGGCGTCCCGGGACAGGGAGCGGCGAGCAGTACTTC
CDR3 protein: CASRRPGTGSGEQYF

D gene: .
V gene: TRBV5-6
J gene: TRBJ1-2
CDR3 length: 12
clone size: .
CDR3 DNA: TGTGCCAGCAGCGCGGTTACTTACGGCTACACCTTC
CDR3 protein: CASSAVTYGYTF